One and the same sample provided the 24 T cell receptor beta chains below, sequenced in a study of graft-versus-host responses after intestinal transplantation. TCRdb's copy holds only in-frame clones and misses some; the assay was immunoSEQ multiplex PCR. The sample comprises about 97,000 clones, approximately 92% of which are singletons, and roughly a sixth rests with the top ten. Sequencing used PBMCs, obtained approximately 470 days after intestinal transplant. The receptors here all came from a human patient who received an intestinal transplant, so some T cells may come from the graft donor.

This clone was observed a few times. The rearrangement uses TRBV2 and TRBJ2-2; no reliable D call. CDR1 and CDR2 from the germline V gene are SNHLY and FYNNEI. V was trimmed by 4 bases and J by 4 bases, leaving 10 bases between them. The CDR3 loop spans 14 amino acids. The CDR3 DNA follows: TGTGCCAGCAGTGCTTCGCTCCCCACCGGGGAGCTGTTTTTT. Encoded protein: CASSASLPTGELFF.

The CDR3 protein is CASSPASGGALDEQFF. CDR3 nucleotides: TGTGCCAGCAGCCCCGCTAGCGGGGGGGCCCTGGATGAGCAGTTCTTC. The chain recombines TRBV7-6 with TRBJ2-1; 12 nucleotides line up with TRBD2. Germline values: CDR1 SGHVS, CDR2 FNYEAQ. The CDR3 loop spans 16 amino acids. The ends lost 5 bases at V and 8 bases at J; junction bases unmatched: 10.

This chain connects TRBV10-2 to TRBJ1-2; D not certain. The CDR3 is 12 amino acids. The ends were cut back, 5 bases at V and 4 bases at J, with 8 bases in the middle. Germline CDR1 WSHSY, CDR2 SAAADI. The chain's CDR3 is CASSSNFYGYTF. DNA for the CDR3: TGCGCCAGCAGTAGCAATTTCTATGGCTACACCTTC.

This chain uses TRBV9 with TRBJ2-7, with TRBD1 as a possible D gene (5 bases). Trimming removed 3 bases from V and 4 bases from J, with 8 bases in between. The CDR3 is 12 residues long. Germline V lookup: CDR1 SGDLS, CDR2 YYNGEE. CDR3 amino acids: CASSGQNYEQYF. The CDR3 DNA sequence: TGTGCCAGCAGCGGACAGAATTACGAGCAGTACTTC.

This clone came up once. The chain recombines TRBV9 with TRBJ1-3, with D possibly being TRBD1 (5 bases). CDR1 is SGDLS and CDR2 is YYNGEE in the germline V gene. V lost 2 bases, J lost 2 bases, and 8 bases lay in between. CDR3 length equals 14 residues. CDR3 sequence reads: CASSVGPPGNTIYF. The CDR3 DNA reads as TGTGCCAGCAGCGTGGGACCGCCTGGAAACACCATATATTTT. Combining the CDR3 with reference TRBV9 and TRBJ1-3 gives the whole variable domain DSGVTQTPKHLITATGQRVTLRCSPRSGDLSVYWYQQSLDQGLQFLIQYYNGEERAKGNILERFSAQQFPDLHSELNLSSLELGDSALYFCASSVGPPGNTIYFGEGSWLTVV.

CDR3 sequence: CAISGPTDTQYF. The CDR3 DNA is TGTGCCATCAGTGGTCCCACGGATACGCAGTATTTT. This chain connects TRBV10-3 to TRBJ2-3; D remains ambiguous. Trimming pared 4 bases from V and 6 bases from J, leaving 8 bases between. Germline V lookup: CDR1 ENHRY, CDR2 SYGVKD. This CDR3 is 12 amino acids long.

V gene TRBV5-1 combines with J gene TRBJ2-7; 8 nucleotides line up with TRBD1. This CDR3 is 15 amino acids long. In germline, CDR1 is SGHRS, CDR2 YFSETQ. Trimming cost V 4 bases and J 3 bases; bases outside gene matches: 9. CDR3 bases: TGCGCCAGCAGCCAGAACCCACAGGGGGTCTACGAGCAGTACTTC. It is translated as CASSQNPQGVYEQYF.

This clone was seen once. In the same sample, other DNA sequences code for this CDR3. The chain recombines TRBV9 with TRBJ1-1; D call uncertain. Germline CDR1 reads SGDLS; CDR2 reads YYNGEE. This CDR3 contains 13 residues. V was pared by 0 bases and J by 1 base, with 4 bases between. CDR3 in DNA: TGTGCCAGCAGCGTAGGATCGAACACTGAAGCTTTCTTT. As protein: CASSVGSNTEAFF.

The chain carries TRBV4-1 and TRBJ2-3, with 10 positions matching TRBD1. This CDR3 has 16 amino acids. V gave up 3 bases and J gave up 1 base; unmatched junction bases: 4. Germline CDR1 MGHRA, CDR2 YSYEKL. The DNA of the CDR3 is TGCGCCAGCAGCCACTTAGGGACAGGGGGCACAGATACGCAGTATTTT. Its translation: CASSHLGTGGTDTQYF.

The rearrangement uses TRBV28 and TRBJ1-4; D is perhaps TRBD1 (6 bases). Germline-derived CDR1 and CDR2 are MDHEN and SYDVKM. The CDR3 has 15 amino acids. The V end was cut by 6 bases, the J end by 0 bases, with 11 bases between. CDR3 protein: CASRRDIATNEKLFF. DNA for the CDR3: TGTGCCAGCAGAAGGGACATAGCAACTAATGAAAAACTGTTTTTT.

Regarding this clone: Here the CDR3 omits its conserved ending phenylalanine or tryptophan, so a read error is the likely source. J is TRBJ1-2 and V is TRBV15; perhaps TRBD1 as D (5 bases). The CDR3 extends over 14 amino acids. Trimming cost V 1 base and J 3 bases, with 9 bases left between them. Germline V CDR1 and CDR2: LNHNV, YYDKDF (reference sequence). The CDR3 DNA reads TGTGCCACCAGCAGAGTTTCGGGGGACTATGGCTACACCTCC. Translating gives CATSRVSGDYGYTS.

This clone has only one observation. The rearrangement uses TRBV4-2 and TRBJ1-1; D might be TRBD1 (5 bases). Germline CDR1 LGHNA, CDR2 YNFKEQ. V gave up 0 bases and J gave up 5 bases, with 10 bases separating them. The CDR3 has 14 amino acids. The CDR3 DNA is TGTGCCAGCAGCCAAGATCTCGGGGGGACTGAAGCTTTCTTT. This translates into CASSQDLGGTEAFF.

The CDR3 DNA is TGTGCCAGCGCGGAGGACCCCCTACGTTGGGTATACGAGCAGTACTTC. This gives the protein CASAEDPLRWVYEQYF. The rearrangement joins TRBV6-6 to TRBJ2-7; the D gene is possibly TRBD2 (5 bases). CDR3 length: 16 amino acids. Germline loops: CDR1 MNHNY, CDR2 SVGAGI (reference sequence). V was shortened by 8 bases and J by 4 bases, with 24 bases between the two germline ends.

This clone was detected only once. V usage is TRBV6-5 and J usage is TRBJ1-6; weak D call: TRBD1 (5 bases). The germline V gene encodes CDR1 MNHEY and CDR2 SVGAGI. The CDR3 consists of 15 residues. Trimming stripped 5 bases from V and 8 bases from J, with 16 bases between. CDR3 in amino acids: CASSLLRGEHSPLHF. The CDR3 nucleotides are TGTGCCAGCAGTCTCCTCCGGGGGGAACATTCACCCCTCCACTTT.

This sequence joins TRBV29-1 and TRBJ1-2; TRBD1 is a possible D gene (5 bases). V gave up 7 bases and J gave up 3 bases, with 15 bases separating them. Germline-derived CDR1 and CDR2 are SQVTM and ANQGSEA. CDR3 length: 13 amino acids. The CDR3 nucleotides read TGCAGCGCCCCCGGGGGAACCGACTATGGCTACACCTTC. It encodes CSAPGGTDYGYTF. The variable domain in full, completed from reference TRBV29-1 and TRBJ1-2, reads SAVISQKPSRDICQRGTSLTIQCQVDSQVTMMFWYRQQPGQSLTLIATANQGSEATYESGFVIDKFPISRPNLTFSTLTVSNMSPEDSSIYLCSAPGGTDYGYTFGSGTRLTVV.

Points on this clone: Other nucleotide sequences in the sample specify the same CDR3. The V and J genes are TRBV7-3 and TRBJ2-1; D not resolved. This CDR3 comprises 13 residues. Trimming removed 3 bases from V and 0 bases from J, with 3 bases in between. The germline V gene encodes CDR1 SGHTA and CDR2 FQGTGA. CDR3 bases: TGTGCCAGCAGCTTGAGCTCCTACAATGAGCAGTTCTTC. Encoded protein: CASSLSSYNEQFF.

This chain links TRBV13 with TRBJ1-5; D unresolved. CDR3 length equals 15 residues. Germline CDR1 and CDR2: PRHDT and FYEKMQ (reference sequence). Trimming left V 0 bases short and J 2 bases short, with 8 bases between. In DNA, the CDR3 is TGTGCCAGCAGCTTAGGCTCTTTTGGCAATCAGCCCCAGCATTTT. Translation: CASSLGSFGNQPQHF.

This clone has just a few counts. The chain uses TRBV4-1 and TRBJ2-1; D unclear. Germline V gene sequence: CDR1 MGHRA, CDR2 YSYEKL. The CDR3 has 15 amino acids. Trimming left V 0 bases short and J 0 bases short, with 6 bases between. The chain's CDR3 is CASSQEADSYNEQFF. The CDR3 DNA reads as TGCGCCAGCAGCCAAGAGGCCGACTCCTACAATGAGCAGTTCTTC.

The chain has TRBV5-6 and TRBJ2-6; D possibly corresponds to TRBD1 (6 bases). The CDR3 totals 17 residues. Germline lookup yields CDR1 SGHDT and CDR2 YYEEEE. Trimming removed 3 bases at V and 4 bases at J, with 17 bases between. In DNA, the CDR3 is TGTGCCAGCAGCTCTGGGGGCACCTCATTGGGGGCCAACGTCCTGACTTTC. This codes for CASSSGGTSLGANVLTF.

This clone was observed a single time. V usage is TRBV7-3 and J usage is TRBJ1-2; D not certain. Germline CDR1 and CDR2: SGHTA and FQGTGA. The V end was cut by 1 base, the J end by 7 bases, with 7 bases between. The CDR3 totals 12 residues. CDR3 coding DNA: TGTGCCAGCAGCTTAAGTGGATTTGGCTACACCTTC. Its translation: CASSLSGFGYTF.

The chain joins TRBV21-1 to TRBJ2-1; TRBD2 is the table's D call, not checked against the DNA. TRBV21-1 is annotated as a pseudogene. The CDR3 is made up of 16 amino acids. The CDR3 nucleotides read TGTGCCAGCAGCCCCATTGAGGGACTAGCGGTTAATGAGCAGTTCTTC. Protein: CASSPIEGLAVNEQFF.

CDR3 sequence: CASSRNRDTEAFF. CDR3 nucleotide sequence: TGTGCCAGCAGCCGCAACAGAGACACTGAAGCTTTCTTT. The chain has TRBV11-3 and TRBJ1-1; D is unresolved. The CDR3 has 13 amino acids. Germline CDR1 and CDR2: SGHNT and YENEEA. The germline V and J ends were trimmed by 5 bases and 3 bases, with 10 bases remaining between them.

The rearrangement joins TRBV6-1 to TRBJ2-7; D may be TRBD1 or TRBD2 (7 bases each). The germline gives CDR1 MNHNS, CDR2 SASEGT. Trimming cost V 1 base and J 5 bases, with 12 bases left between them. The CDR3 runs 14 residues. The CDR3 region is CASSEGRGGNEQYF. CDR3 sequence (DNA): TGTGCCAGCAGTGAAGGCAGGGGGGGGAACGAGCAGTACTTC.

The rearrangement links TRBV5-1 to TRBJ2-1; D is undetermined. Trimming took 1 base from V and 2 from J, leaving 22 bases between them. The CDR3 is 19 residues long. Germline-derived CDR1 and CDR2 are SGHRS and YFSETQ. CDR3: CASSLFKHTDITPYNEQFF. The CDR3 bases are TGCGCCAGCAGCTTGTTCAAGCACACAGACATAACCCCCTACAATGAGCAGTTCTTC.